This T cell receptor beta chain was obtained from a study of blood T cell repertoires in COVID-19. In the study overall: Sites in the United States, Italy and Spain provided acute and convalescent COVID-19 samples. PBMCs, B-cell-depleted T cells, or T cells provided the cDNA or gDNA that made up the material.

Per the original methods: Amplification with reference gene primers provided the estimates of nucleated cell counts. Profiled with immunoSEQ multiplex PCR; TCRdb holds only in-frame clones, not every one. V, J and clone size were drawn from that table, and D and trimming were deduced from the DNA. The sample includes 250,000 to 350,000 clones, 70% to 90% of them seen just once. This CDR3 is 13 amino acids long. The germline gives CDR1 PRHDT, CDR2 FYEKMQ (reference sequence). V was shortened by 3 bases and J by 5 bases, with 11 bases between the two germline ends. The V and J genes are TRBV13 and TRBJ2-7, with D tentatively TRBD1 (6 bases). This receptor was identified in a woman in her forties or fifties who had recovered from COVID-19. Sequencing input: peripheral blood. The CDR3 nucleotides read TGTGCCAGCAGCTTGGGGGCTCGCGACGAGCAGTACTTC. It translates to CASSLGARDEQYF.